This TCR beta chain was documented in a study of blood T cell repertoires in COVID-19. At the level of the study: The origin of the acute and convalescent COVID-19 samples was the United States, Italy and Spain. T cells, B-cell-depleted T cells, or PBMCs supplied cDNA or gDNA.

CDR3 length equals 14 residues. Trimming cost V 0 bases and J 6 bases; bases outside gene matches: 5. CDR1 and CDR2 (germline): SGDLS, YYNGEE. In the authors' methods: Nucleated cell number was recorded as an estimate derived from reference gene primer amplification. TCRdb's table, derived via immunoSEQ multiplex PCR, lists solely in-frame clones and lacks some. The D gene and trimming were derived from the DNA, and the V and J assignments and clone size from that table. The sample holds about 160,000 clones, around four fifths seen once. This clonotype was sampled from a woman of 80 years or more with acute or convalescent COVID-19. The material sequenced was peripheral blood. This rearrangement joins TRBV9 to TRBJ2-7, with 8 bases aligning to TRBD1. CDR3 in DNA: TGTGCCAGCAGCGTAGCGGACAGGGTAGGCGAGCAGTACTTC. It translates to CASSVADRVGEQYF.